These 10 T cell receptor beta chains were sequenced from one sample in a study of blood T cells in healthy people across ages. Using a J-beta primer mix together with a sample-barcoded 5' primer, a second PCR was run for about 6 to 11 cycles. TCRdb re-derived calls from the 5' RACE reads in MiXCR, one entry per CDR3 protein. The repertoire holds about 640,000 distinct CDR3 sequences, under 70% seen once, with about two fifths in the top ten. The sample consisted of blood. The receptors come from a man aged 60 to 75 in good health.

The CDR3 here is CASSFGLAGGWAKNIQYF. The CDR3 bases are TGTGCCAGCAGCTTCGGCCTAGCGGGGGGGTGGGCCAAAAACATTCAGTACTTC. The J gene is TRBJ2-4, the V gene TRBV7-2, with 12 bases aligning to TRBD2. After removal of 3 bases from V and 1 base from J, the junction contained 7 bases not matched to a gene. The germline V gene has CDR1 SGHTA and CDR2 FQGNSA. The CDR3 runs to 18 residues.

This clonotype was found a few times. The V gene is TRBV4-1, the J gene TRBJ2-7; no firm D call. CDR1 is MGHRA, CDR2 YSYEKL, per germline. The germline V and J ends were trimmed by 4 bases and 3 bases, with 13 bases remaining between them. The CDR3 contains 14 residues. The DNA of the CDR3 is TGCGCCAGCAGCCCGTGGGCAGGCAGCTACGAGCAGTACTTC. This codes for CASSPWAGSYEQYF.

Worth noting for this clonotype: An end of the junction does not agree with germline; a read error may underlie this. The gene calls are TRBV27 and TRBJ2-3; 9 positions match TRBD1. Germline V gene lookup returns CDR1 MNHEY and CDR2 SMNVEV (reference sequence). This CDR3 spans 17 amino acids. CDR3 amino acids: CASSLSEGTGYTGTQYF. DNA of the CDR3: TGTGCCAGCAGTTTATCGGAAGGGACAGGGTACACAGGTACGCAGTATTTT.

The V call is TRBV3-1, the J call TRBJ1-6; D ambiguous. The germline V gene has CDR1 LGHDT and CDR2 YNNKEL (reference sequence). The CDR3 has 14 residues. Trimming took off 0 bases at V and 7 bases at J, with 7 bases between the two ends. CDR3 in amino acids: CASSQDQKNSPLHF. CDR3 coding DNA: TGTGCCAGCAGCCAAGACCAGAAGAATTCACCCCTCCACTTT.

This clonotype has at least ten counts. The V and J genes are TRBV29-1 and TRBJ1-1; D unclear. Trimming left V 4 bases short and J 1 base short, with 4 bases between. Germline loops: CDR1 SQVTM, CDR2 ANQGSEA. The CDR3 is 11 amino acids. This CDR3 is CSVGRNTEAFF. The CDR3 DNA sequence: TGCAGCGTTGGCAGGAACACTGAAGCTTTCTTT. The full variable domain, with the rest looked up from reference TRBV29-1 and TRBJ1-1, is SAVISQKPSRDICQRGTSLTIQCQVDSQVTMMFWYRQQPGQSLTLIATANQGSEATYESGFVIDKFPISRPNLTFSTLTVSNMSPEDSSIYLCSVGRNTEAFFGQGTRLTVV.

The chain recombines TRBV11-2 with TRBJ1-2, with 10 bases that match TRBD1. The germline V gene encodes CDR1 SGHAT and CDR2 FQNNGV. The junction had 7 bases not matched to a gene; V was cut back by 5 bases and J by 4 bases. The CDR3 has 15 residues. CDR3 in DNA: TGTGCCAGCAGCCCCTCGGGACAGGGGAGCTATGGCTACACCTTC. Protein: CASSPSGQGSYGYTF. Drawing the rest from reference TRBV11-2 and TRBJ1-2, the complete variable domain is EAGVAQSPRYKIIEKRQSVAFWCNPISGHATLYWYQQILGQGPKLLIQFQNNGVVDDSQLPKDRFSAERLKGVDSTLKIQPAKLEDSAVYLCASSPSGQGSYGYTFGSGTRLTVV.

This clonotype was counted a few times. V gene TRBV9 combines with J gene TRBJ1-2; D gene uncertain. Germline V lookup: CDR1 SGDLS, CDR2 YYNGEE. CDR3 length: 13 residues. Trimming took 4 bases from V and 2 from J, leaving 9 bases between them. The CDR3 is CASSQTGNYGYTF. The CDR3 DNA is TGTGCCAGCAGCCAGACGGGGAACTATGGCTACACCTTC.

This clonotype came up many times. J is TRBJ2-7 and V is TRBV12-3 or TRBV12-4, with 8 nucleotides matching TRBD2. Losses at the gene ends were 4 bases for V and 7 bases for J; bases not matched to a gene: 3. The CDR3 spans 12 residues. CDR3 in DNA: TGTGCCAGCAGTTCCCCGGGAGGGGAGCAGTACTTC. Its protein product is CASSSPGGEQYF.

This clonotype was seen only a few times. The chain combines TRBV12-3 or TRBV12-4 with TRBJ1-6, with no clear D. Between the trimmed V and J ends, which lost 5 bases and 5 bases, there was a span of 4 bases. This CDR3 has 12 amino acids. The CDR3 DNA reads TGTGCCAGCAGTATCAATAATTCACCCCTCCACTTT. Its translation is CASSINNSPLHF.

V is TRBV7-9 and J is TRBJ2-6; 7 bases fit TRBD1. Germline CDR1 SEHNR, CDR2 FQNEAQ (reference sequence). CDR3 length: 16 amino acids. V lost 5 bases to trimming and J lost 2 bases; unmatched junction nucleotides: 6. The CDR3 nucleotides read TGTGCCAGCAGCCAGACAGGGTTCGCTGGGGCCAACGTCCTGACTTTC. Amino acid sequence: CASSQTGFAGANVLTF.